Listed here is a single TCR beta chain. These data are taken from a study of technical replicates of blood from several donors. The CDR3 loop spans 13 amino acids. Germline-derived CDR1 and CDR2 are SGHNT and YENEEA. V was clipped by 5 bases and J by 3 bases, with 9 bases between them. The protocol was immunoSEQ multiplex PCR, while the TCRdb copy is restricted to in-frame clones and leaves out a portion. The sample holds about 79,000 clones, approximately 94% seen once. The chain joins TRBV11-3 to TRBJ2-3; D unresolved. The clonotype comes from a human donor in good health. The specimen was T cells isolated from PBMCs. As DNA, the CDR3 is TGTGCCAGCAGCGGGTACGGGACAGATACGCAGTATTTT. This gives the protein CASSGYGTDTQYF.